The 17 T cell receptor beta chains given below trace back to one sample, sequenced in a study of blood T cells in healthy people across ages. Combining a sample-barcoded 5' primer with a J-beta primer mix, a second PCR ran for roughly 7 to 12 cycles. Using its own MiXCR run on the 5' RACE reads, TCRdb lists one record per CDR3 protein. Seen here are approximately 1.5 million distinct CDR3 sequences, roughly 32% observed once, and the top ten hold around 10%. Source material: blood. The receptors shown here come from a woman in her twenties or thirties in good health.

This CDR3 reads CASRLRLAGSYEQFF. The CDR3 region has the DNA TGTGCCAGCAGACTCAGACTAGCGGGGTCGTATGAGCAGTTCTTC. The chain joins TRBV12-3 or TRBV12-4 to TRBJ2-1, with 11 bases fitting TRBD2. The CDR3 consists of 15 residues. The trim removed 6 bases at V and 8 bases at J, leaving 9 bases unmatched.

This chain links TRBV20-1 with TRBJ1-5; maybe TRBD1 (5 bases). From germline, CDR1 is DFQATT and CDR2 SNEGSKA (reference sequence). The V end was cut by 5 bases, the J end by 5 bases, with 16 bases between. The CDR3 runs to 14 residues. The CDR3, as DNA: TGCAGTGCTTTCTCCGACAGACCGGATCAGCCCCAGCATTTT. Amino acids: CSAFSDRPDQPQHF.

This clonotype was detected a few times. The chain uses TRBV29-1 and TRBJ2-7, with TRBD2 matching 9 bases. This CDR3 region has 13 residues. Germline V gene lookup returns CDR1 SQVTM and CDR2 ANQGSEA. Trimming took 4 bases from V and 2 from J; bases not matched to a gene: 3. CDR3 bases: TGCAGCGTTGTAAGCGGGGGGACCTACGAGCAGTACTTC. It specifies CSVVSGGTYEQYF.

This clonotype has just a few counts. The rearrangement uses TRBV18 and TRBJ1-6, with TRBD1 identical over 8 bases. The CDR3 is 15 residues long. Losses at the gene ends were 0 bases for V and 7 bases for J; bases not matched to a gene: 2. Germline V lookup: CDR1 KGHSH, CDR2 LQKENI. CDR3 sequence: CASSPPDRGNSPLHF. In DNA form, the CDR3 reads TGTGCCAGCTCACCACCCGACAGGGGAAATTCACCCCTCCACTTT.

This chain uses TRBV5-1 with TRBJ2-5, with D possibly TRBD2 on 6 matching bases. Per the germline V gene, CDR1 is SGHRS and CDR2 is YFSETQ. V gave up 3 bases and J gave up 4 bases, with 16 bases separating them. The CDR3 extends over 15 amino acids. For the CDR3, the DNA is TGCGCCAGCAGCTCCCCCGGGCCGGGGGTAGAGACCCAGTACTTC. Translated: CASSSPGPGVETQYF.

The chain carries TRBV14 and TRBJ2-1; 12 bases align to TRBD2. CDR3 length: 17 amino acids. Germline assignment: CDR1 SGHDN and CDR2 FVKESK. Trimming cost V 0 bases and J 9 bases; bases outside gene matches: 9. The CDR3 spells CASSQDPRTSGVGEQFF. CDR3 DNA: TGTGCCAGCAGCCAAGATCCCCGGACTAGCGGGGTAGGTGAGCAGTTCTTC.

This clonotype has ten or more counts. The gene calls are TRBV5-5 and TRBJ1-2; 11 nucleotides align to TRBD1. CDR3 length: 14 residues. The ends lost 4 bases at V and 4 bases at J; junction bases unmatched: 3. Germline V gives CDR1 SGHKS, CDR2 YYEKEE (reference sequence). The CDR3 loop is CASSAGQGAYGYTF. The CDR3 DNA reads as TGTGCCAGCAGCGCCGGACAGGGGGCCTATGGCTACACCTTC.

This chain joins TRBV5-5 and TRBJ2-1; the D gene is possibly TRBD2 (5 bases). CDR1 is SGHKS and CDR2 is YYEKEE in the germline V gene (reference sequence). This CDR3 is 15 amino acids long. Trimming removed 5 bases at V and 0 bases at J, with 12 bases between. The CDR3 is CASSTDTSSYNEQFF. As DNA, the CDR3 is TGTGCCAGCAGTACCGACACTAGCTCCTACAATGAGCAGTTCTTC.

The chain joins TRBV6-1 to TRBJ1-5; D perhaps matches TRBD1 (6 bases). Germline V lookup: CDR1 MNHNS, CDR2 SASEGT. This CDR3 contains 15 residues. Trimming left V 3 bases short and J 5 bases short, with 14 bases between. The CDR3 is CASSDGGAPYQPQHF. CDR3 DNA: TGTGCCAGCAGTGATGGGGGGGCTCCATATCAGCCCCAGCATTTT.

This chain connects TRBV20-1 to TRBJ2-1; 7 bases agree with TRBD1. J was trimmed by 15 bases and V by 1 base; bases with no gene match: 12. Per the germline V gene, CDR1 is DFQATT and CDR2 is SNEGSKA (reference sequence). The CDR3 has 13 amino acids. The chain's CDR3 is CSARGGGASVAFF. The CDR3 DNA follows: TGCAGTGCTAGAGGAGGGGGCGCTTCGGTGGCGTTCTTC.

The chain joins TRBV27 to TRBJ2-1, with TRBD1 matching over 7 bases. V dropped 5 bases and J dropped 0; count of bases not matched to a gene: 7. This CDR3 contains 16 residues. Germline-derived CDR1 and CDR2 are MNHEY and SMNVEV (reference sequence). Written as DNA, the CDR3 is TGTGCCAGCAGTCCAACGTGGGACAGCTCCTACAATGAGCAGTTCTTC. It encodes CASSPTWDSSYNEQFF.

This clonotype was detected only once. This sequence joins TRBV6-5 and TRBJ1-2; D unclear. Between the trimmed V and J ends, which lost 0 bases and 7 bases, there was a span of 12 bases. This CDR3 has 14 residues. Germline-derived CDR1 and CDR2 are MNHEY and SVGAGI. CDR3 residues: CASSYSRFISGYTF. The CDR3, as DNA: TGTGCCAGCAGTTACTCGAGGTTTATCTCTGGCTACACCTTC.

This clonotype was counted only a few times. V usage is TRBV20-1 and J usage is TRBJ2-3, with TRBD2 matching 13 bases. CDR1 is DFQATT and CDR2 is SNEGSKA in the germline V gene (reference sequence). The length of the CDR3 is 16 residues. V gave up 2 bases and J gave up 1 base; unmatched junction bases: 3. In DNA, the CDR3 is TGCAGTGCTAGACTCGGGACTAGCGGGGGCACAGATACGCAGTATTTT. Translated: CSARLGTSGGTDTQYF.

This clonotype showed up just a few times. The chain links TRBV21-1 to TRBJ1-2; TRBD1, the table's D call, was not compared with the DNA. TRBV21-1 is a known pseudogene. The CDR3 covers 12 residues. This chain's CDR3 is CASIGQSYGYTF. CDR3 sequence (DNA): TGTGCCAGCATAGGACAGTCCTATGGCTACACCTTC.

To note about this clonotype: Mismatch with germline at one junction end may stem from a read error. CDR3 in DNA: TGCGCCAGCAGCCTGACTAGCGGGGGCACAGATACGCGGTATTTT. Amino acid sequence: CASSLTSGGTDTRYF. The V and J genes are TRBV5-1 and TRBJ2-3; 12 nucleotides match TRBD2. Germline CDR1 is SGHRS and CDR2 is YFSETQ. The CDR3 totals 15 residues. The whole variable domain, filled in from reference TRBV5-1 and TRBJ2-3, reads KAGVTQTPRYLIKTRGQQVTLSCSPISGHRSVSWYQQTPGQGLQFLFEYFSETQRNKGNFPGRFSGRQFSNSRSEMNVSTLELGDSALYLCASSLTSGGTDTRYFGPGTRLTVL.

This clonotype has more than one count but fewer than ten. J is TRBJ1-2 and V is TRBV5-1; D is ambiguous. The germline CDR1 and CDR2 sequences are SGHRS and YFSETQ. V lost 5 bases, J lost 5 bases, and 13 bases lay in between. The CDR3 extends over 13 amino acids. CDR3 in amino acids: CASRGSLWYGYTF. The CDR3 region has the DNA TGCGCCAGCAGGGGGTCGCTTTGGTATGGCTACACCTTC.

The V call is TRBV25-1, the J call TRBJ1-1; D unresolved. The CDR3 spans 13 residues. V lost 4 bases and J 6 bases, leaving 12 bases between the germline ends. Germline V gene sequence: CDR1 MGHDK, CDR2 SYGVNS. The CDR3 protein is CASSGSIYPEAFF. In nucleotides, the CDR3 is TGTGCCAGCAGTGGATCCATTTATCCTGAAGCTTTCTTT.